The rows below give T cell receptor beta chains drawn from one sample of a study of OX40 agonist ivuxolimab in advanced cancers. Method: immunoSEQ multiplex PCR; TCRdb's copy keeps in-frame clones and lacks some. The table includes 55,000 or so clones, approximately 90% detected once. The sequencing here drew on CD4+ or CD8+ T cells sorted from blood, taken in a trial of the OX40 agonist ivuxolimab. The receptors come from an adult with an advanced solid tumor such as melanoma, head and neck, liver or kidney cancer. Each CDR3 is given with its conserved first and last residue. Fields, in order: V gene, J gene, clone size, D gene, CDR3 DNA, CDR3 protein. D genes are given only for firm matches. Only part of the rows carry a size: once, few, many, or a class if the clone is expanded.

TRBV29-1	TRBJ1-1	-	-	TGCAGCGCCGGCAAAATCTGGAACACTGAAGCTTTCTTT	CSAGKIWNTEAFF
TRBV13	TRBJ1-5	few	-	TGTGCCAGCAGCTTAAGGACTGGGCCCCAGCATTTT	CASSLRTGPQHF
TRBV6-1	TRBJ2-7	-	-	TGTGCCAGCACCCCGAGGGGGACACCCTACGAGCAGTACTTC	CASTPRGTPYEQYF
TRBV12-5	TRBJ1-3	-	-	TGTGCTAGTGCCACAGGCCCGTTATGCGGAAACACCATATATTTT	CASATGPLCGNTIYF
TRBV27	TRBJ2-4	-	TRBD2	TGTGCCAGCAGTTCATGGACTAGCGGGAGGATGAGAGCCAAAAACATTCAGTACTTC	CASSSWTSGRMRAKNIQYF
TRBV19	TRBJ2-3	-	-	TGTGCCAGTAGTAGGCTGAGTATCGCAGATACGCAGTATTTT	CASSRLSIADTQYF
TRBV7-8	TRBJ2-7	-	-	TGTGCCAGCAGCACGCTGGGTGGGTGGGAGCAGTACTTC	CASSTLGGWEQYF
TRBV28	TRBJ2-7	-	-	TGTGCCAGCAGGCCTATGGGGGCAGGGCGCAACGAGCAGTACTTC	CASRPMGAGRNEQYF
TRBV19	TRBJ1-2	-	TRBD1	TGTGCCAGTAGCACCGGACAGGGAAGATTCTATGGCTACACCTTC	CASSTGQGRFYGYTF
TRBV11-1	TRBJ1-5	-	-	TGTGCCAGCAGCCAAGGCCAGGGACAACCCCAGCATTTT	CASSQGQGQPQHF
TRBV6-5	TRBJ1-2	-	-	TGTGCCAGCGGCGAACAGGGCTATGGCTACACCTTC	CASGEQGYGYTF
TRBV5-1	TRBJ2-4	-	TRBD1	TGCGCCAGCAGCCCTCAGGGGGCCTTAGCCAAAAACATTCAGTACTTC	CASSPQGALAKNIQYF
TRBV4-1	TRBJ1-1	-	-	TGCGCCAGCAGCCCCGGTACAGGCCGGGAGGTTCACACTGAAGCTTTCTTT	CASSPGTGREVHTEAFF